Below are 27 T cell receptor beta chains sequenced from a single sample in a study of shared clonotypes between healthy human individuals. Repertoires were generated with immunoSEQ multiplex PCR, while TCRdb's copy carries only in-frame clones and drops some. The data contain around 980,000 clones, more than 75% of them seen just once; the ten biggest clones take up roughly 0.55%. The sequencing sample was made of memory CD4+ T cells from PBMCs. Subset of the sample: CD45RA-negative fraction. These receptors were taken from a man younger than 35 in good health. Some clones in this sample may be carry-over from other donors' samples.

A remark on this clone: Additional DNA sequences in this sample encode the identical CDR3. The CDR3 DNA is TGTGCCAGCAGCTTAGCGCGGCAAGAGACCCAGTACTTC. Its translation: CASSLARQETQYF. The chain recombines TRBV7-6 with TRBJ2-5, with D hard to call. CDR1 is SGHVS, CDR2 FNYEAQ, per germline. V was trimmed by 0 bases and J by 2 bases, leaving 4 bases between them. The CDR3 consists of 13 residues. Full variable domain (rest looked up from reference TRBV7-6 and TRBJ2-5): GAGVSQSPRYKVTKRGQDVALRCDPISGHVSLYWYRQALGQGPEFLTYFNYEAQQDKSGLPNDRFSAERPEGSISTLTIQRTEQRDSAMYRCASSLARQETQYFGPGTRLLVL.

This clone was counted a few times. The chain joins TRBV5-1 to TRBJ1-5; 9 positions agree with TRBD1. This CDR3 is built from 15 residues. From germline, CDR1 is SGHRS and CDR2 YFSETQ. V gave up 0 bases and J gave up 5 bases; unmatched junction bases: 3. CDR3 in amino acids: CASSLDGQGHQPQHF. CDR3 coding DNA: TGCGCCAGCAGCTTGGACGGACAGGGGCATCAGCCCCAGCATTTT.

V usage is TRBV9 and J usage is TRBJ2-1; D is undetermined. The CDR3 spans 15 residues. Per germline, CDR1 SGDLS and CDR2 YYNGEE. The V end lost 0 bases, the J end lost 0 bases, and 7 bases lay between the germline ends. The chain's CDR3 is CASSVGSFSYNEQFF. Here the CDR3 DNA reads TGTGCCAGCAGCGTAGGGTCATTCTCCTACAATGAGCAGTTCTTC.

This chain joins TRBV29-1 and TRBJ2-7; perhaps D is TRBD1 or TRBD2 (5 bases each). V gave up 7 bases and J gave up 1 base, with 17 bases separating them. The germline V gene has CDR1 SQVTM and CDR2 ANQGSEA. The CDR3 runs to 14 residues. The CDR3 DNA is TGCAGCGCCCGAGACAGCGGTATATCCTACGAGCAGTACTTC. This encodes CSARDSGISYEQYF.

The rearrangement uses TRBV5-1 and TRBJ2-2; D gene uncertain. Per the germline V gene, CDR1 is SGHRS and CDR2 is YFSETQ. V gave up 5 bases and J gave up 6 bases, with 11 bases separating them. The CDR3 totals 13 residues. CDR3 residues: CASRIQAPGELFF. CDR3 bases: TGCGCCAGCAGGATACAAGCCCCCGGGGAGCTGTTTTTT.

This clone turned up a few times. The chain couples TRBV5-1 to TRBJ1-2; D not resolved. This CDR3 has 13 residues. V was pared by 0 bases and J by 7 bases, with 10 bases between. Per germline, CDR1 SGHRS and CDR2 YFSETQ. CDR3 sequence: CASSLDGVSGYTF. CDR3 nucleotide sequence: TGCGCCAGCAGCTTGGATGGCGTTAGTGGCTACACCTTC.

The chain carries TRBV19 and TRBJ1-2; maybe TRBD1 (6 bases). V was shortened by 3 bases and J by 0 bases, with 14 bases between the two germline ends. CDR3 length equals 16 residues. From germline, CDR1 is LNHDA and CDR2 SQIVND (reference sequence). The chain's CDR3 is CASSIVGTGSNYGYTF. Here the CDR3 DNA reads TGTGCCAGTAGTATCGTAGGCACAGGGTCTAACTATGGCTACACCTTC.

This chain uses TRBV5-6 with TRBJ2-5; TRBD1 aligns across 12 bases. Germline V gene lookup returns CDR1 SGHDT and CDR2 YYEEEE. The CDR3 extends over 15 amino acids. The trim removed 4 bases at V and 4 bases at J, leaving 5 bases unmatched. In nucleotides, the CDR3 is TGTGCCAGCAGCCACGTGGGACAGGGGGCAGAGACCCAGTACTTC. It specifies CASSHVGQGAETQYF.

Note on this clone: A much larger clone differs by one base, so this may be a read error. Additional DNA sequences in this sample encode the identical CDR3. The chain links TRBV29-1 to TRBJ2-3; 7 nucleotides agree with TRBD2. V was pared by 4 bases and J by 3 bases, with 4 bases of the junction left unmatched. The length of the CDR3 is 13 residues. In germline, CDR1 is SQVTM, CDR2 ANQGSEA. This CDR3 reads CSVGREQTDTQYF. In nucleotides, the CDR3 is TGCAGCGTTGGGCGGGAGCAGACAGATACGCAGTATTTT.

The chain employs TRBV6-7 and TRBJ2-5; possibly TRBD2 for D (6 bases). TRBV6-7 is treated as an ORF (open reading frame) with a function not yet certain. With 0 bases removed from V and 5 bases from J, the gap between germline ends came to 28 bases. The CDR3 spans 20 residues. Here the CDR3 DNA reads TGTGCCAGCAGTTACTCGAACGCCTTAGGAGGGACCGCATTAAGGGAGACCCAGTACTTC. This sequence encodes CASSYSNALGGTALRETQYF.

The gene calls are TRBV2 and TRBJ1-3; the D is unclear. Germline V lookup: CDR1 SNHLY, CDR2 FYNNEI. The CDR3 length is 16 residues. Trimming left V 4 bases short and J 0 bases short, with 13 bases between. CDR3 bases: TGTGCCAGCAGTGTGGCGGACGTCGGCTCTGGAAACACCATATATTTT. Encoded protein: CASSVADVGSGNTIYF.

This clone was detected ten times or more. Other DNA sequences in the sample encode the same CDR3. V usage is TRBV18 and J usage is TRBJ1-5; 7 nucleotides line up with TRBD1. There are 14 residues in the CDR3. Germline CDR1 is KGHSH and CDR2 is LQKENI. Unmatched junction bases numbered 2, after V lost 3 bases and J lost 3 bases. CDR3 loop: CASSPDRVNQPQHF. CDR3 DNA: TGTGCCAGCTCACCTGACAGGGTCAATCAGCCCCAGCATTTT.

The chain is built from TRBV4-1 and TRBJ2-5; 11 bases fit TRBD1. V lost 3 bases to trimming and J lost 2 bases; unmatched junction nucleotides: 8. From germline, CDR1 is MGHRA and CDR2 YSYEKL. The CDR3 extends over 17 amino acids. CDR3 DNA: TGCGCCAGCAGCCACATGAGCCGGGACAGGGGGCAAGAGACCCAGTACTTC. Amino acid sequence: CASSHMSRDRGQETQYF.

This chain joins TRBV4-1 and TRBJ2-1; D perhaps matches TRBD1 (5 bases). The V gene lost 5 bases and the J gene lost 10 bases, with 18 bases spanning the gap. Looked up from germline, CDR1 is MGHRA and CDR2 is YSYEKL. This CDR3 comprises 14 residues. The CDR3 region has the DNA TGCGCCAGCAGCAGCTTAAGGGGTGTCCAAGAGCAGTTCTTC. Its translation: CASSSLRGVQEQFF.

The CDR3 sequence is CASGRTSGYNEQFF. CDR3 bases: TGTGCCAGCGGCAGGACTAGCGGGTACAATGAGCAGTTCTTC. The gene calls are TRBV2 and TRBJ2-1, with 11 bases fitting TRBD2. CDR1 and CDR2 (germline): SNHLY, FYNNEI. CDR3 length: 14 amino acids. Trimming cost V 8 bases and J 4 bases; bases outside gene matches: 4.

The genes are TRBV6-6 and TRBJ1-2; D ambiguous. V was trimmed by 7 bases and J by 4 bases, leaving 7 bases between them. Germline loops: CDR1 MNHNY, CDR2 SVGAGI (reference sequence). The CDR3 totals 11 residues. CDR3 in DNA: TGTGCCAGCAACGGTGGCTATGGCTACACCTTC. Its translation: CASNGGYGYTF.

The chain is built from TRBV5-1 and TRBJ1-1; D may be TRBD1 (5 bases). The CDR3 contains 14 residues. Germline V gives CDR1 SGHRS, CDR2 YFSETQ. Trimming removed 0 bases from V and 5 bases from J, with 11 bases in between. The DNA of the CDR3 is TGCGCCAGCAGCTTGGCCGAGGGGAGGACTGAAGCTTTCTTT. As protein: CASSLAEGRTEAFF.

This rearrangement joins TRBV10-2 to TRBJ2-1; no definite D call. The V end lost 0 bases, the J end lost 5 bases, and 8 bases lay between the germline ends. There are 14 residues in the CDR3. Germline-derived CDR1 and CDR2 are WSHSY and SAAADI. CDR3 sequence (DNA): TGCGCCAGCAGTGAGTCGGCACTGGACAATGAGCAGTTCTTC. It yields the protein CASSESALDNEQFF.

The chain carries TRBV6-1 and TRBJ1-5; D is uncertain. The CDR3 consists of 14 residues. Germline V gene lookup returns CDR1 MNHNS and CDR2 SASEGT. V was trimmed by 1 base and J by 7 bases, leaving 11 bases between them. The CDR3 DNA reads TGTGCCAGCAGTGAAGAGAGGGCAAACCAGCCCCAGCATTTT. Protein product: CASSEERANQPQHF.

The chain couples TRBV10-3 to TRBJ1-4, with 9 bases aligning to TRBD1. Germline V gene data show CDR1 as ENHRY and CDR2 as SYGVKD. The CDR3 extends over 15 amino acids. V was clipped by 3 bases and J by 4 bases; unmatched bases: 3. CDR3 sequence (DNA): TGTGCCATCAGTGAAGGGGGACAGGGTAATGAAAAACTGTTTTTT. This sequence encodes CAISEGGQGNEKLFF.

A remark on this clone: Other DNA sequences in the same sample also yield this CDR3. V gene TRBV9 combines with J gene TRBJ2-5; D call uncertain. V was pared by 0 bases and J by 5 bases, with 8 bases between. In germline, CDR1 is SGDLS, CDR2 YYNGEE. This CDR3 is built from 13 residues. CDR3 sequence reads: CASSVGLGETQYF. Here the CDR3 DNA reads TGTGCCAGCAGCGTAGGTTTGGGGGAGACCCAGTACTTC.

The chain links TRBV5-4 to TRBJ2-1, with D perhaps TRBD1 or TRBD2 (5 bases each). CDR1 is SGHNT, CDR2 YYREEE, per germline (reference sequence). The CDR3 loop spans 14 amino acids. The V gene lost 2 bases and the J gene lost 7 bases, with 13 bases spanning the gap. The CDR3 bases are TGTGCCAGCAGCTTCGCTACAGGAGGAAATGAGCAGTTCTTC. This encodes CASSFATGGNEQFF.

This rearrangement joins TRBV2 to TRBJ1-1; 7 nucleotides match TRBD1. The length of the CDR3 is 14 residues. The trim removed 11 bases at V and 0 bases at J, leaving 9 bases unmatched. Germline CDR1 is SNHLY and CDR2 is FYNNEI. CDR3 sequence (DNA): TGTGCCGGAACAGGGGTCTCGATGAACACTGAAGCTTTCTTT. Translated: CAGTGVSMNTEAFF.

V is TRBV7-2 and J is TRBJ1-2; 9 bases align to TRBD1. The V gene's germline CDR1 is SGHTA and CDR2 FQGNSA. With V trimmed by 3 bases and J by 7 bases, 9 bases remained unmatched. This CDR3 is built from 15 residues. The CDR3 DNA reads TGTGCCAGCAGCTTCCCAGACAGGGGGTCGTTTGGCTACACCTTC. Encoded protein: CASSFPDRGSFGYTF.

The CDR3 region is CASSPQTGTGNTIYF. Here the CDR3 DNA reads TGCGCCAGCAGTCCCCAGACAGGGACTGGAAACACCATATATTTT. The V call is TRBV5-1, the J call TRBJ1-3; 7 bases are a match to TRBD1. The CDR3 length is 15 residues. V lost 5 bases and J lost 2; bases outside the gene matches: 7. Germline assignment: CDR1 SGHRS and CDR2 YFSETQ.

V usage is TRBV28 and J usage is TRBJ2-5; D unclear. This CDR3 is built from 14 residues. CDR1 MDHEN and CDR2 SYDVKM come from the germline V gene. V was clipped by 10 bases and J by 0 bases, with 15 bases between them. CDR3 residues: CAISTGQDQETQYF. CDR3 DNA: TGTGCCATTTCGACTGGTCAGGACCAAGAGACCCAGTACTTC.

In the case of this clone: Distinct nucleotide sequences in the sample also encode this CDR3. The V and J genes are TRBV25-1 and TRBJ1-4; 9 bases match TRBD1. The CDR3 consists of 15 residues. In germline, CDR1 is MGHDK, CDR2 SYGVNS. V was clipped by 3 bases and J by 8 bases; unmatched bases: 7. CDR3 in amino acids: CASSDPGQGGEKLFF. The CDR3 DNA sequence: TGTGCCAGCAGTGACCCGGGACAGGGAGGAGAAAAACTGTTTTTT. Full variable domain (missing parts from reference TRBV25-1 and TRBJ1-4): EADIYQTPRYLVIGTGKKITLECSQTMGHDKMYWYQQDPGMELHLIHYSYGVNSTEKGDLSSESTVSRIRTEHFPLTLESARPSHTSQYLCASSDPGQGGEKLFFGSGTQLSVL.